The 30 T cell receptor beta chains below all came from one sample that was sequenced in a study of OX40 agonist ivuxolimab in advanced cancers. Method: immunoSEQ multiplex PCR; TCRdb's copy keeps in-frame clones and lacks some. The sample holds approximately 24,000 clones; roughly 79% are singletons and the top ten take roughly 23%. This material consisted of CD4+ or CD8+ T cells sorted from blood, taken in a trial of the OX40 agonist ivuxolimab. These TCRs come from an adult with an advanced solid tumor such as melanoma, head and neck, liver or kidney cancer.

This clone was recorded once. A read error likely explains this, since a far larger clone differs by one base. This same CDR3 is encoded by further DNA sequences in the sample. The chain combines TRBV4-1 with TRBJ2-1; 9 nucleotides match TRBD2. The V and J ends lost 4 bases and 0 bases, in that order; junction bases with no gene match: 4. The CDR3 length is 16 residues. Germline assignment: CDR1 MGHRA and CDR2 YSYEKL. In DNA form, the CDR3 reads TGCGCCAGCAGCCGTCTAGCGGGGAGCTCCTACAATGAGCAGTTCTTC. Amino acid sequence: CASSRLAGSSYNEQFF.

V gene TRBV5-1 combines with J gene TRBJ2-4; no definite D call. Trimming cost V 7 bases and J 9 bases, with 17 bases left between them. The germline CDR1 and CDR2 sequences are SGHRS and YFSETQ. The CDR3 sequence is 13 residues long. CDR3 protein: CASALAGYGIQYF. CDR3 coding DNA: TGCGCCAGCGCCCTCGCCGGGTACGGCATTCAGTACTTC.

The rearrangement uses TRBV6-5 and TRBJ2-1, with D unresolved. The CDR3 runs 16 residues. V dropped 0 bases and J dropped 2 bases, with 11 bases sitting between them. From germline, CDR1 is MNHEY and CDR2 SVGAGI. CDR3 region: CASSYSPGSTYNEQFF. The DNA of the CDR3 is TGTGCCAGCAGTTACTCGCCAGGATCCACCTACAATGAGCAGTTCTTC.

The chain employs TRBV13 and TRBJ2-7, with 11 bases lining up with TRBD2. V trimming: 5 bases; J trimming: 0 bases; junction bases outside the gene matches: 0. Germline assignment: CDR1 PRHDT and CDR2 FYEKMQ (reference sequence). The CDR3 length is 14 residues. The CDR3 is CASSTSGSSYEQYF. CDR3 DNA: TGTGCCAGCAGCACTAGCGGGAGCTCCTACGAGCAGTACTTC.

The V gene is TRBV6-1, the J gene TRBJ2-7; maybe TRBD2 (5 bases). With 6 bases removed from V and 5 bases from J, the gap between germline ends came to 17 bases. Looked up from germline, CDR1 is MNHNS and CDR2 is SASEGT. The length of the CDR3 is 14 residues. The CDR3 loop is CASSPGGGIDEQYF. The CDR3 nucleotides read TGTGCCAGCAGCCCAGGAGGAGGAATAGACGAGCAGTACTTC.

This clone was detected only once. This sequence joins TRBV11-2 and TRBJ2-7; TRBD2 aligns across 16 bases. There are 17 residues in the CDR3. Trimming at V came to 5 bases and at J to 4 bases, leaving 8 bases not matched to a gene. Per the germline V gene, CDR1 is SGHAT and CDR2 is FQNNGV. The CDR3 region is CASSPGTSGGAGYEQYF. The CDR3 nucleotides read TGTGCCAGCAGCCCGGGGACTAGCGGGGGGGCCGGGTACGAGCAGTACTTC.

V usage is TRBV7-3 and J usage is TRBJ2-7, with D possibly being TRBD1 or TRBD2 (5 bases each). V was pared by 5 bases and J by 0 bases, with 11 bases between. This CDR3 has 14 residues. Germline loops: CDR1 SGHTA, CDR2 FQGTGA. Here the CDR3 reads CASSPIGGSYEQYF. CDR3 coding DNA: TGTGCCAGCAGCCCCATTGGGGGCTCCTACGAGCAGTACTTC.

The V gene is TRBV30, the J gene TRBJ1-6; 7 positions match TRBD1. The CDR3 spans 14 residues. Looked up from germline, CDR1 is GTSNPN and CDR2 is SVGIG (reference sequence). Losses at the gene ends were 2 bases for V and 9 bases for J; bases not matched to a gene: 7. The CDR3 sequence: CAWSFDRVSSPLHF. As DNA, the CDR3 is TGTGCCTGGAGTTTCGACAGGGTGAGTTCACCCCTCCACTTT.

The chain joins TRBV28 to TRBJ2-1, with 11 bases aligning to TRBD1. Looked up from germline, CDR1 is MDHEN and CDR2 is SYDVKM. The V and J ends lost 6 bases and 9 bases, in that order; junction bases with no gene match: 4. The CDR3 is made up of 13 amino acids. The CDR3 loop is CASSGTGGGEQFF. CDR3 bases: TGTGCCAGCAGCGGGACAGGGGGTGGTGAGCAGTTCTTC.

J is TRBJ1-5 and V is TRBV4-1, with D uncertain. The CDR3 is made up of 15 amino acids. Between the trimmed V and J ends, which lost 0 bases and 3 bases, there was a span of 9 bases. CDR1 and CDR2 from the germline V gene are MGHRA and YSYEKL. The CDR3 is CASSQDPGFNQPQHF. The CDR3 bases are TGCGCCAGCAGCCAAGATCCGGGGTTCAATCAGCCCCAGCATTTT.

This chain uses TRBV28 with TRBJ2-5; unclear D gene. CDR3 length: 15 amino acids. In germline, CDR1 is MDHEN, CDR2 SYDVKM. Trimming stripped 2 bases from V and 0 bases from J, with 10 bases between. CDR3 in DNA: TGTGCCAGCAGTTTAAGGGTGGTAGACCAAGAGACCCAGTACTTC. It codes for CASSLRVVDQETQYF.

This chain connects TRBV9 to TRBJ2-5; D unresolved. Trimming shortened V by 0 bases and J by 2 bases, and 11 bases separated the two germline ends. The length of the CDR3 is 15 residues. CDR1 and CDR2 from the germline V gene are SGDLS and YYNGEE. DNA for the CDR3: TGTGCCAGCAGCGTAGCTGGGGTTAAGCAAGAGACCCAGTACTTC. It codes for CASSVAGVKQETQYF.

The J gene is TRBJ2-7, the V gene TRBV28; D remains ambiguous. Germline V gene sequence: CDR1 MDHEN, CDR2 SYDVKM. Trimming shortened V by 4 bases and J by 2 bases, and 9 bases separated the two germline ends. The CDR3 spans 13 residues. CDR3 sequence (DNA): TGTGCCAGCAGTTCGCCTTCAGCCTACGAGCAGTACTTC. Residues: CASSSPSAYEQYF. Complete variable domain (other parts from reference TRBV28 and TRBJ2-7): DVKVTQSSRYLVKRTGEKVFLECVQDMDHENMFWYRQDPGLGLRLIYFSYDVKMKEKGDIPEGYSVSREKKERFSLILESASTNQTSMYLCASSSPSAYEQYFGPGTRLTVT.

The rearrangement links TRBV18 to TRBJ2-3, with TRBD2 matching 8 bases. Germline V CDR1 and CDR2: KGHSH, LQKENI. The CDR3 consists of 16 residues. V shed 8 bases, J shed 0 bases, and the junction held 10 bases outside the gene matches. The CDR3 here is CASTRGAKHSTDTQYF. The CDR3 DNA follows: TGTGCCAGCACGCGGGGGGCCAAACATAGCACAGATACGCAGTATTTT.

The chain employs TRBV5-8 and TRBJ1-1; unclear D gene. Germline assignment: CDR1 SGHTS and CDR2 YDEGEE. CDR3 size: 14 residues. Trimming shortened V by 4 bases and J by 1 base, and 11 bases separated the two germline ends. DNA of the CDR3: TGTGCCAGCAGCACTCTGGCTTCGAACACTGAAGCTTTCTTT. Protein sequence: CASSTLASNTEAFF.

This clone was seen many times. The genes are TRBV6-4 and TRBJ1-1; D might be TRBD1 (5 bases). The CDR3 runs 14 residues. Trimming pared 6 bases from V and 4 bases from J, leaving 15 bases between. The germline gives CDR1 MRHNA, CDR2 SNTAGT. The chain's CDR3 is CASSEGDSLTEAFF. In nucleotides, the CDR3 is TGTGCCAGCAGCGAAGGCGACAGCCTCACTGAAGCTTTCTTT.

For the CDR3, the DNA is TGTGCCAGCAGCCTCGGACTAGCGGGAGGGAGCACAGATACGCAGTATTTT. It encodes CASSLGLAGGSTDTQYF. The V and J genes are TRBV2 and TRBJ2-3, with 15 bases identical to TRBD2. The CDR3 is 17 amino acids. V lost 6 bases, J lost 0 bases, and 4 bases stayed unmatched. Germline V gives CDR1 SNHLY, CDR2 FYNNEI.

The gene calls are TRBV19 and TRBJ1-6, with D possibly being TRBD1 (6 bases). The CDR3 consists of 15 residues. Germline V CDR1 and CDR2: LNHDA, SQIVND (reference sequence). V was cut by 7 bases and J by 10 bases, with 20 bases left in between. The CDR3 protein is CASTPMMGGRSPLHF. The CDR3 DNA is TGTGCCAGTACCCCTATGATGGGGGGCAGATCACCCCTCCACTTT. Full variable domain (remainder filled in from reference TRBV19 and TRBJ1-6): DGGITQSPKYLFRKEGQNVTLSCEQNLNHDAMYWYRQDPGQGLRLIYYSQIVNDFQKGDIAEGYSVSREKKESFPLTVTSAQKNPTAFYLCASTPMMGGRSPLHFGNGTRLTVT.

The chain joins TRBV27 to TRBJ1-5; D is unclear. CDR1 and CDR2 from the germline V gene are MNHEY and SMNVEV (reference sequence). The CDR3 runs to 13 residues. V shed 5 bases and J shed 9 bases, with 14 bases lying between them. The CDR3 here is CASSPDNQGPQHF. Written as DNA, the CDR3 is TGTGCCAGCAGTCCCGACAACCAAGGGCCCCAGCATTTT.

This clone was observed a single time. The chain couples TRBV7-3 to TRBJ1-2; D not certain. The germline gives CDR1 SGHTA, CDR2 FQGTGA. V was pared by 2 bases and J by 4 bases, with 14 bases between. The CDR3 length is 15 residues. The CDR3 protein is CASSLAGSSSYGYTF. As DNA, the CDR3 is TGTGCCAGCAGCTTAGCTGGCAGCTCCTCCTATGGCTACACCTTC.

The CDR3 DNA reads as TGCGCCAGTGCCGTGGGCGACCAAGAGACCCAGTACTTC. Protein sequence: CASAVGDQETQYF. The chain is built from TRBV10-2 and TRBJ2-5; no firm D call. The germline CDR1 and CDR2 sequences are WSHSY and SAAADI. V shed 9 bases and J shed 0 bases, with 11 bases lying between them. The CDR3 is 13 residues long.

The V call is TRBV27, the J call TRBJ2-3; no reliable D call. The CDR3 consists of 15 residues. The germline gives CDR1 MNHEY, CDR2 SMNVEV (reference sequence). Trimming left V 0 bases short and J 13 bases short, with 20 bases between. CDR3 sequence reads: CASSLSDLRRANEYF. CDR3 sequence (DNA): TGTGCCAGCAGTTTATCGGACCTACGGCGCGCCAACGAGTATTTT.

V is TRBV9 and J is TRBJ1-5, with no clear D. Germline CDR1 is SGDLS and CDR2 is YYNGEE. The CDR3 contains 13 residues. V shed 5 bases and J shed 7 bases, with 13 bases lying between them. The CDR3 loop is CASSWGVRQPQHF. Written as DNA, the CDR3 is TGTGCCAGCAGTTGGGGTGTGCGGCAGCCCCAGCATTTT.

The chain recombines TRBV5-5 with TRBJ2-7; D might be TRBD2 (5 bases). The V gene's germline CDR1 is SGHKS and CDR2 YYEKEE (reference sequence). The CDR3 spans 13 residues. V lost 0 bases to trimming and J lost 7 bases, with 11 bases between them. The CDR3 is CASSLDVGVEQYF. For the CDR3, the DNA is TGTGCCAGCAGCTTGGATGTGGGAGTGGAGCAGTACTTC.

This rearrangement joins TRBV5-4 to TRBJ2-7; D could derive from TRBD1 or TRBD2 (5 bases each). The CDR3 extends over 16 amino acids. Deletions cut 4 bases from V and 3 bases from J, with 20 bases between. The germline V gene has CDR1 SGHNT and CDR2 YYREEE (reference sequence). CDR3 sequence reads: CASSTGVRDGYYEQYF. CDR3 sequence (DNA): TGTGCCAGCAGCACTGGGGTCCGGGACGGTTACTACGAGCAGTACTTC.

The V call is TRBV6-5, the J call TRBJ2-5; TRBD1 is a possible D gene (6 bases). Between the trimmed V and J ends, which lost 5 bases and 6 bases, there was a span of 16 bases. Germline values: CDR1 MNHEY, CDR2 SVGAGI. The CDR3 loop spans 14 amino acids. The CDR3 reads CASSEGYRAKTQYF. DNA for the CDR3: TGTGCCAGCAGTGAGGGATACAGGGCGAAGACCCAGTACTTC.

The chain combines TRBV28 with TRBJ2-1, with 12 bases fitting TRBD2. Germline V gene data show CDR1 as MDHEN and CDR2 as SYDVKM. The V gene end was trimmed by 3 bases and the J gene end by 5 bases; junction bases not matched to a gene: 5. The CDR3 has 16 amino acids. CDR3 nucleotides: TGTGCCAGCAGTTTGACTACTAGCGGGGGGAACAATGAGCAGTTCTTC. This codes for CASSLTTSGGNNEQFF.

This chain joins TRBV5-4 and TRBJ1-4; 9 nucleotides match TRBD1. The germline V gene encodes CDR1 SGHNT and CDR2 YYREEE (reference sequence). After removal of 4 bases from V and 8 bases from J, the junction contained 15 bases not matched to a gene. The CDR3 is 17 residues long. CDR3 protein: CASSQAAPGTGWEKLFF. The CDR3 DNA reads as TGTGCCAGCAGCCAAGCCGCTCCCGGGACAGGGTGGGAAAAACTGTTTTTT.

This sequence joins TRBV7-9 and TRBJ2-2; no firm D call. Germline CDR1 is SEHNR and CDR2 is FQNEAQ (reference sequence). V was shortened by 5 bases and J by 4 bases, with 14 bases between the two germline ends. The CDR3 is 15 amino acids. CDR3 residues: CASSRTATGTGELFF. CDR3 in DNA: TGTGCCAGCAGCCGGACCGCGACTGGCACCGGGGAGCTGTTTTTT.

This chain joins TRBV11-1 and TRBJ1-1; TRBD1 might be the D (5 bases). Germline V gene data show CDR1 as SGHAT and CDR2 as FQDESV (reference sequence). The CDR3 is made up of 16 amino acids. Between the trimmed V and J ends, which lost 6 bases and 3 bases, there was a span of 20 bases. This CDR3 reads CASSLKRGGRDTEAFF. In DNA, the CDR3 is TGTGCCAGCAGTTTAAAACGCGGGGGACGGGACACTGAAGCTTTCTTT.